The T cell receptor beta chain under discussion was sequenced for a study of blood T cell repertoires in COVID-19. As for the study in general: Samples came from the United States, Italy and Spain, spanning acute and convalescent COVID-19. T cells, B-cell-depleted T cells, or PBMCs supplied cDNA or gDNA.

Original handling: It was from reference gene primer amplification that nucleated cell counts were estimated. Generated by immunoSEQ multiplex PCR, the TCRdb table keeps only in-frame clones and is missing some. V, J and clone size were drawn from that table, and D and trimming were deduced from the DNA. The sample yields more than 85,000 clones, around 86% seen once. V shed 4 bases, J shed 8 bases, and the junction held 3 bases outside the gene matches. In germline, CDR1 is SGHRS, CDR2 YFSETQ. The CDR3 is 13 amino acids. The V gene is TRBV5-1, the J gene TRBJ1-6, with 7 bases identical to TRBD1. Sample: peripheral blood. This clonotype originated in a woman between 70 and 85 years old with acute or convalescent COVID-19. CDR3 sequence (DNA): TGCGCCAGCAGCCTCGACAGGGATTCACCCCTCCACTTT. Its protein is CASSLDRDSPLHF.